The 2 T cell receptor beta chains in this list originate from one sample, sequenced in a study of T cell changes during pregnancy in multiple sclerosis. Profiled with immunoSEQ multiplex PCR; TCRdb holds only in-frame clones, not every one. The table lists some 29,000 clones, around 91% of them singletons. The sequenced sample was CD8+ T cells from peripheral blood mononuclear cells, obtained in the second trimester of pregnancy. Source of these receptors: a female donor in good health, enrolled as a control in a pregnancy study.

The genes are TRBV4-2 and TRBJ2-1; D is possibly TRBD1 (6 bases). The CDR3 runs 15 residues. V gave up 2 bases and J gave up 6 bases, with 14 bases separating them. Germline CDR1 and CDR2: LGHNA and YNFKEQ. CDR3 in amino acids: CASSQTGDTFNEQFF. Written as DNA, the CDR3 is TGTGCCAGCAGCCAAACCGGGGACACCTTCAATGAGCAGTTCTTC.

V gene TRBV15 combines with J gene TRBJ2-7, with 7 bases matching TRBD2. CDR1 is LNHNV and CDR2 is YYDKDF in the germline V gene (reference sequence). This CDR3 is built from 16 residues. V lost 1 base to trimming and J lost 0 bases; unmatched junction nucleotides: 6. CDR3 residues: CATSRGVGGSSYEQYF. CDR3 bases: TGTGCCACCAGCAGAGGTGTGGGGGGGAGCTCCTACGAGCAGTACTTC.